The source of this TCR beta chain is a study of cytomegalovirus exposure and HLA in healthy donors. The assay was immunoSEQ multiplex PCR, and TCRdb's table has in-frame clones only and misses some. The sample lists fewer than 150,000 clones, 70% to 85% seen once, with less than 35% in the top ten. This clone has only one observation. Its antigen is unidentified. Separate from the approximately 670-subject first cohort, the approximately 130-subject validation cohort was the one that the donors belonged to. From germline, CDR1 is SGHVS and CDR2 FQNEAQ. The CDR3 has 15 residues. V lost 3 bases and J lost 4; bases outside the gene matches: 4. Study observations and caveats: CMV antigen specificity was confirmed in vitro for three CMV-associated chains.

This TCR was recovered from a man aged 25-45 years in good health and CMV-seropositive. The chain combines TRBV7-8 with TRBJ1-2; 11 positions match TRBD1. Input material: PBMCs. CDR3 sequence reads: CASSFRTGGGYGYTF. The CDR3 nucleotides are TGTGCCAGCAGCTTCCGGACAGGGGGCGGCTATGGCTACACCTTC.